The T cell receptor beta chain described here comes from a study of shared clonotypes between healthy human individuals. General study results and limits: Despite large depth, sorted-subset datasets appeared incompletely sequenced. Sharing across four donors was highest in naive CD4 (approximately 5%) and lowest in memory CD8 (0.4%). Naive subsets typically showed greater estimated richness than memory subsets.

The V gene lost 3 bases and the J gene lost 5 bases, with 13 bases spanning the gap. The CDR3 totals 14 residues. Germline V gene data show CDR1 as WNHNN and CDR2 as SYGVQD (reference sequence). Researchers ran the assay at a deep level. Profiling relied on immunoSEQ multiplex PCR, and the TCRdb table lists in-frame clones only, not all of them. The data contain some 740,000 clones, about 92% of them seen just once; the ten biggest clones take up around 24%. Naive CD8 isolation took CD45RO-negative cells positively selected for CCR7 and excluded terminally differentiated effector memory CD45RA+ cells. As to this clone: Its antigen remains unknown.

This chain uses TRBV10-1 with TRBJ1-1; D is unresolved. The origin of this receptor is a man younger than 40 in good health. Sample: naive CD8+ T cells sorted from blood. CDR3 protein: CASSESWAGTEAFF. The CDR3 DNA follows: TGCGCCAGCAGTGAAAGTTGGGCGGGAACTGAAGCTTTCTTT.